Listed below are T cell receptor beta chains from one sample, sequenced in a study of cytomegalovirus exposure and HLA in healthy donors. Method: immunoSEQ multiplex PCR; TCRdb's copy keeps in-frame clones and lacks some. The sample includes roughly 97,000 clones, less than 9.5% of them seen just once. The sequenced material came from PBMCs. The receptor set was obtained from a man aged 50 to 59 in good health and CMV-seropositive. CDR3s include the opening cysteine and the closing phenylalanine or tryptophan.

v_gene: TRBV5-4; j_gene: TRBJ2-5; CDR3aa: CASSLGREGQETQYF
v_gene: TRBV6-5; j_gene: TRBJ1-1; CDR3aa: CASTPAGQVRGAFF
v_gene: TRBV28; j_gene: TRBJ2-1; CDR3aa: CASYLFGTSDHNEQFF
v_gene: TRBV10-3; j_gene: TRBJ2-7; CDR3aa: CAISESLGGSYEQYF
v_gene: TRBV4-3; j_gene: TRBJ2-1; CDR3aa: CASSQAPLAGDNEQFF
v_gene: TRBV11-2; j_gene: TRBJ1-1; CDR3aa: CASSLVAEAFF
v_gene: TRBV10-3; j_gene: TRBJ2-5; CDR3aa: CAISGIMGETQYF
v_gene: TRBV5-4; j_gene: TRBJ1-1; CDR3aa: CASSLDRHKGTEAFF
v_gene: TRBV19; j_gene: TRBJ2-1; CDR3aa: CASLAGGSYNEQFF
v_gene: TRBV11-1; j_gene: TRBJ2-2; CDR3aa: CASSLDRAGELFF
v_gene: TRBV30; j_gene: TRBJ2-2; CDR3aa: CAWSRTGGGNTGELFF
v_gene: TRBV7-9; j_gene: TRBJ1-1; CDR3aa: CASSRRQGENTEAFF
v_gene: TRBV28; j_gene: TRBJ2-7; CDR3aa: CASIWRVGVGSEQYF
v_gene: TRBV6-5; j_gene: TRBJ2-4; CDR3aa: CASKGVKNIQYF
v_gene: TRBV19; j_gene: TRBJ2-7; CDR3aa: CASRAASGTYEQYF
v_gene: TRBV5-4; j_gene: TRBJ2-1; CDR3aa: CASSRLESYNEQFF
v_gene: TRBV4-2; j_gene: TRBJ2-1; CDR3aa: CASSPLSSGGLSSNEQFF
v_gene: TRBV6-1; j_gene: TRBJ1-2; CDR3aa: CASSEPGQGANGYTF
v_gene: TRBV9; j_gene: TRBJ2-3; CDR3aa: CASSYLEQYTDTQYF
v_gene: TRBV28; j_gene: TRBJ2-7; CDR3aa: CASMGQFYEQYF
v_gene: TRBV28; j_gene: TRBJ1-5; CDR3aa: CASSYPRQGGIKPQHF
v_gene: TRBV5-4; j_gene: TRBJ1-1; CDR3aa: CASGREGGRYTEAFF
v_gene: TRBV30; j_gene: TRBJ1-1; CDR3aa: CAWRESARNWGVDTEAFF
v_gene: TRBV9; j_gene: TRBJ1-4; CDR3aa: CASSVLGQPNEKLFF
v_gene: TRBV11-2; j_gene: TRBJ2-1; CDR3aa: CASSTRSGVQGEQFF
v_gene: TRBV20-1; j_gene: TRBJ2-5; CDR3aa: CSARQGETQYF
v_gene: TRBV6-6; j_gene: TRBJ1-5; CDR3aa: CASSYPAGVENQPQHF
v_gene: TRBV4-1; j_gene: TRBJ2-5; CDR3aa: CASSRSGVETQYF
v_gene: TRBV7-2; j_gene: TRBJ2-1; CDR3aa: CASSMRGLAGEGYSFF
v_gene: TRBV11-2; j_gene: TRBJ2-1; CDR3aa: CASSLGGSAQFF
v_gene: TRBV5-5; j_gene: TRBJ1-5; CDR3aa: CASSLEGYSNQPQHF
v_gene: TRBV6-5; j_gene: TRBJ2-2; CDR3aa: CASSYSRAGELFF
v_gene: TRBV10-3; j_gene: TRBJ2-7; CDR3aa: CAHGGANEQYF
v_gene: TRBV4-3; j_gene: TRBJ1-2; CDR3aa: CASSQDPRQPYGYTF
v_gene: TRBV6-6; j_gene: TRBJ2-7; CDR3aa: CASSSMGQGGREQYF
v_gene: TRBV12-1; j_gene: TRBJ2-7; CDR3aa: CASSPGQSYEQYF
v_gene: TRBV30; j_gene: TRBJ2-2; CDR3aa: CAWSSGLAGSNTGELFF
v_gene: TRBV15; j_gene: .; CDR3aa: CATSRGQGYYEQYF
v_gene: TRBV13; j_gene: TRBJ2-1; CDR3aa: CASSLGGGYEQFF
v_gene: TRBV29-1; j_gene: TRBJ2-1; CDR3aa: CSVETTREQFF
v_gene: TRBV19; j_gene: TRBJ1-1; CDR3aa: CASSSTGGNTEAFF
v_gene: TRBV30; j_gene: TRBJ1-6; CDR3aa: CACQGGLNLGSPLHF
v_gene: TRBV28; j_gene: TRBJ1-2; CDR3aa: CASRGQMGGYTF
v_gene: TRBV12-5; j_gene: TRBJ2-1; CDR3aa: CASGGDYQYNEQFF
v_gene: TRBV4-1; j_gene: TRBJ2-3; CDR3aa: CASTTTGGIADTQYF
v_gene: TRBV6-5; j_gene: TRBJ1-4; CDR3aa: CASSVDFTGEKLFF
v_gene: TRBV11-3; j_gene: TRBJ2-1; CDR3aa: CASSLGGSSYNEQFF
v_gene: TRBV7-9; j_gene: TRBJ1-4; CDR3aa: CASSLEWGVMEKLFF
v_gene: TRBV28; j_gene: TRBJ1-2; CDR3aa: CASSALTGGYGYTF
v_gene: TRBV9; j_gene: TRBJ1-2; CDR3aa: CASSVTGNPNYGYTF
v_gene: TRBV30; j_gene: TRBJ1-5; CDR3aa: CAWSVGGNQPQHF
v_gene: TRBV5-4; j_gene: TRBJ2-1; CDR3aa: CASSLASGSYNEQFF
v_gene: TRBV7-2; j_gene: TRBJ2-7; CDR3aa: CASSIGGRFYEQYF
v_gene: TRBV7-9; j_gene: TRBJ1-5; CDR3aa: CASSAGQGNNQPQHF
v_gene: TRBV6-5; j_gene: TRBJ1-1; CDR3aa: CASRPTQGANTEAFF